A single sample is the source of the 23 T cell receptor beta chains below, sequenced in a study of blood T cell repertoires in COVID-19. Data came from immunoSEQ multiplex PCR; TCRdb stores just in-frame clones and leaves some out. The table shows roughly 100,000 clones, with about 80% occurring only once. Sequenced: peripheral blood. Receptors were obtained from a human donor in a cohort sampled during active COVID-19.

J is TRBJ1-3 and V is TRBV4-2, with 9 positions matching TRBD1. The CDR3 has 17 residues. CDR1 is LGHNA, CDR2 YNFKEQ, per germline. V was clipped by 4 bases and J by 2 bases; unmatched bases: 9. DNA for the CDR3: TGTGCCAGCAGCCTCTATCCCGGGACAGGGACTGGAAACACCATATATTTT. Its translation: CASSLYPGTGTGNTIYF.

The J gene is TRBJ2-7, the V gene TRBV10-3, with D perhaps TRBD1 (5 bases). V was pared by 6 bases and J by 3 bases, with 9 bases between. This CDR3 is built from 12 residues. Germline CDR1 ENHRY, CDR2 SYGVKD. CDR3 sequence (DNA): TGTGCCATCAGGGACGGACACTACGAGCAGTACTTC. Its protein is CAIRDGHYEQYF.

V usage is TRBV6-2 or TRBV6-3 and J usage is TRBJ2-7, with D perhaps TRBD1 (5 bases). The V end was cut by 2 bases, the J end by 4 bases, with 9 bases between. Germline V gene sequence: CDR1 MNHEY, CDR2 SVGEGT. This CDR3 is 13 amino acids long. The CDR3 sequence is CASSYADRYEQYF. CDR3 DNA sequence: TGTGCCAGCAGTTACGCAGACAGATACGAGCAGTACTTC.

This rearrangement joins TRBV25-1 to TRBJ1-2; 8 bases align to TRBD1. This CDR3 has 11 amino acids. Germline-derived CDR1 and CDR2 are MGHDK and SYGVNS. J lost 11 bases, V lost 6 bases, and 5 bases had no gene match. The CDR3 loop reads CASRDRDWYTF. The CDR3 coding sequence is TGTGCCAGCAGGGACAGGGATTGGTACACCTTC.

This chain links TRBV28 with TRBJ2-1, with 9 bases aligning to TRBD2. J lost 10 bases, V lost 2 bases, and 9 bases had no gene match. Looked up from germline, CDR1 is MDHEN and CDR2 is SYDVKM. CDR3 length: 15 residues. This CDR3 is CASSLGGRAGREQFF. As DNA, the CDR3 is TGTGCCAGCAGTTTAGGCGGGAGGGCCGGACGGGAGCAGTTCTTC. Full variable domain (remainder filled in from reference TRBV28 and TRBJ2-1): DVKVTQSSRYLVKRTGEKVFLECVQDMDHENMFWYRQDPGLGLRLIYFSYDVKMKEKGDIPEGYSVSREKKERFSLILESASTNQTSMYLCASSLGGRAGREQFFGPGTRLTVL.

The J gene is TRBJ2-1, the V gene TRBV24-1; D not certain. CDR3 size: 13 residues. V lost 3 bases, J lost 14 bases, and 16 bases lay in between. The germline V gene encodes CDR1 KGHDR and CDR2 SFDVKD. This CDR3 is CATSDLLGAAEFF. DNA for the CDR3: TGTGCCACCAGTGATCTACTTGGAGCCGCCGAGTTCTTC.

The J gene is TRBJ1-6, the V gene TRBV14; maybe TRBD1 (6 bases). V was trimmed by 4 bases and J by 9 bases, leaving 16 bases between them. Germline CDR1 and CDR2: SGHDN and FVKESK. The CDR3 runs 15 residues. The CDR3 DNA reads TGTGCCAGCAGCCGCGAATCAGGGGCCATTTCACCCCTCCACTTT. Translated: CASSRESGAISPLHF.

The chain is built from TRBV18 and TRBJ2-5, with D possibly matching TRBD2 (7 bases). Trimming shortened V by 0 bases and J by 5 bases, and 13 bases separated the two germline ends. The length of the CDR3 is 15 residues. The germline V gene has CDR1 KGHSH and CDR2 LQKENI. CDR3 in amino acids: CASSPPRGGLETQYF. The DNA for the CDR3 is TGTGCCAGCTCACCACCGAGGGGGGGCTTGGAGACCCAGTACTTC.

The sample holds a few counts of this clone. This chain links TRBV18 with TRBJ2-7; 10 nucleotides align to TRBD1. CDR1 KGHSH and CDR2 LQKENI come from the germline V gene. This CDR3 spans 16 amino acids. Losses at the gene ends were 6 bases for V and 5 bases for J; bases not matched to a gene: 13. The CDR3 DNA sequence: TGTGCCAGCTCGCGCAACCGGGACAGGGGTGTCGACGAGCAGTACTTC. This encodes CASSRNRDRGVDEQYF.

This clone was counted only a few times. J is TRBJ1-4 and V is TRBV19, with D possibly being TRBD1 (6 bases). With 7 bases removed from V and 7 bases from J, the gap between germline ends came to 13 bases. The CDR3 totals 13 residues. From germline, CDR1 is LNHDA and CDR2 SQIVND (reference sequence). The CDR3 coding sequence is TGTGCCAGTAACAGGGCATTCGGTGAAAAACTGTTTTTT. This encodes CASNRAFGEKLFF.

This chain connects TRBV5-1 to TRBJ2-3; 7 bases match TRBD2. CDR1 and CDR2 from the germline V gene are SGHRS and YFSETQ. The junction had 2 bases not matched to a gene; V was cut back by 3 bases and J by 1 base. This CDR3 region has 14 residues. The CDR3 region has the DNA TGCGCCAGCAGCTGGGAGGGCGGCACAGATACGCAGTATTTT. Its translation: CASSWEGGTDTQYF.

The chain recombines TRBV7-6 with TRBJ2-1, with no clear D. V was trimmed by 5 bases and J by 6 bases, leaving 17 bases between them. Germline CDR1 is SGHVS and CDR2 is FNYEAQ. The CDR3 has 15 residues. In DNA form, the CDR3 reads TGTGCCAGCAGCCAGAGGTTACCCTCGGGCAATGAGCAGTTCTTC. Encoded protein: CASSQRLPSGNEQFF.

CDR3 DNA: TGTGCCAGCAGTTTTAAACAGGGAAGCAATCAGCCCCAGCATTTT. Protein: CASSFKQGSNQPQHF. V usage is TRBV28 and J usage is TRBJ1-5; a possible D gene is TRBD1 (6 bases). Germline V gene sequence: CDR1 MDHEN, CDR2 SYDVKM. The CDR3 totals 15 residues. V lost 3 bases, J lost 1 base, and 10 bases lay in between.

The chain uses TRBV7-8 and TRBJ2-7, with TRBD1 matching over 11 bases. Germline CDR1 SGHVS, CDR2 FQNEAQ. The ends lost 1 base at V and 4 bases at J; junction bases unmatched: 3. The CDR3 sequence is 15 residues long. In DNA form, the CDR3 reads TGTGCCAGCAGCTTAGGGGGACAGGGGGAGTACGAGCAGTACTTC. Its translation: CASSLGGQGEYEQYF.

This chain uses TRBV10-3 with TRBJ1-1; TRBD1 might be the D (6 bases). Looked up from germline, CDR1 is ENHRY and CDR2 is SYGVKD. Trimming removed 6 bases at V and 11 bases at J, with 22 bases between. The length of the CDR3 is 14 residues. The CDR3 DNA sequence: TGTGCCATCAGGGGGGCTAGCAGGACCTTACAGGCTTTCTTT. It specifies CAIRGASRTLQAFF.

V gene TRBV5-6 combines with J gene TRBJ2-5; a possible D gene is TRBD2 (6 bases). V lost 3 bases to trimming and J lost 0 bases, with 18 bases between them. The length of the CDR3 is 17 residues. CDR1 and CDR2 from the germline V gene are SGHDT and YYEEEE. The CDR3 DNA reads as TGTGCCAGCAGCTCGGGACTCATAGATATGTACCAAGAGACCCAGTACTTC. Its protein is CASSSGLIDMYQETQYF. The full variable domain, completed using reference TRBV5-6 and TRBJ2-5, is DAGVTQSPTHLIKTRGQQVTLRCSPKSGHDTVSWYQQALGQGPQFIFQYYEEEERQRGNFPDRFSGHQFPNYSSELNVNALLLGDSALYLCASSSGLIDMYQETQYFGPGTRLLVL.

The chain joins TRBV7-2 to TRBJ1-2; D gene ambiguous. V lost 2 bases and J lost 4, with 8 bases in between. CDR3 length: 13 residues. Germline CDR1 and CDR2: SGHTA and FQGNSA. CDR3 in DNA: TGTGCCAGCAGCTTATTGAAGCCCTATGGCTACACCTTC. Its protein product is CASSLLKPYGYTF.

The chain has TRBV19 and TRBJ2-3; maybe TRBD1 (6 bases). Germline CDR1 reads LNHDA; CDR2 reads SQIVND (reference sequence). Trimming took off 6 bases at V and 3 bases at J, with 13 bases between the two ends. The CDR3 length is 14 residues. CDR3 bases: TGTGCCAGTAGGACCAGGGGTTATACAGATACGCAGTATTTT. It translates to CASRTRGYTDTQYF.

About this clone itself: This sample also contains other DNA sequences that code for the same CDR3. The chain couples TRBV28 to TRBJ1-2; 7 nucleotides agree with TRBD1. This CDR3 is 13 amino acids long. With V trimmed by 2 bases and J by 4 bases, 1 base remained unmatched. Germline V gene lookup returns CDR1 MDHEN and CDR2 SYDVKM. The CDR3 sequence is CASSLGTAYGYTF. The CDR3 nucleotides read TGTGCCAGCAGTTTAGGGACAGCCTATGGCTACACCTTC.

V is TRBV5-4 and J is TRBJ1-2; weak D call: TRBD1 (5 bases). This CDR3 has 15 residues. Per the germline V gene, CDR1 is SGHNT and CDR2 is YYREEE (reference sequence). Trimming stripped 3 bases from V and 3 bases from J, with 15 bases between. CDR3 nucleotides: TGTGCCAGCAGCTCGGCCCTCGGGGGAGACTATGGCTACACCTTC. This translates into CASSSALGGDYGYTF.

The chain links TRBV4-2 to TRBJ2-4; perhaps TRBD1 as D (6 bases). CDR1 and CDR2 (germline): LGHNA, YNFKEQ. This CDR3 is 16 amino acids long. Trimming removed 4 bases from V and 0 bases from J, with 13 bases in between. This CDR3 is CASSRKTGLAKNIQYF. CDR3 sequence (DNA): TGTGCCAGCAGCCGCAAGACAGGACTAGCCAAAAACATTCAGTACTTC.

This chain joins TRBV15 and TRBJ1-2, with D tentatively TRBD1 (5 bases). The CDR3 loop spans 14 amino acids. V was trimmed by 3 bases and J by 1 base, leaving 9 bases between them. From germline, CDR1 is LNHNV and CDR2 YYDKDF (reference sequence). The CDR3 DNA is TGTGCCACCAGCAGGGGGCCTCTTAACTATGGCTACACCTTC. It encodes CATSRGPLNYGYTF.

The chain combines TRBV6-6 with TRBJ1-4; the D gene is possibly TRBD1 (5 bases). This CDR3 has 12 amino acids. Germline lookup yields CDR1 MNHNY and CDR2 SVGAGI (reference sequence). Trimming took off 5 bases at V and 8 bases at J, with 9 bases between the two ends. CDR3 sequence (DNA): TGTGCCAGCAGTGCAGGGTGGGAAAAACTGTTTTTT. The encoded protein is CASSAGWEKLFF.